These 8 T cell receptor beta chains originate from one sample sequenced in a study of blood T cell repertoires in COVID-19. Assay: immunoSEQ multiplex PCR; the TCRdb copy retains only in-frame clones and omits some. The sample includes 200,000 to 300,000 clones, about 85% of them seen just once. Sequenced: peripheral blood. The receptors come from a woman aged 55 to 70 with active or convalescent COVID-19.

V gene TRBV19 combines with J gene TRBJ2-5; 7 bases line up with TRBD1. Unmatched junction bases numbered 2, after V lost 5 bases and J lost 5 bases. The CDR3 consists of 12 residues. CDR1 is LNHDA, CDR2 SQIVND, per germline (reference sequence). The CDR3 nucleotides are TGTGCCAGTAGTGGACAGGCGGAGACCCAGTACTTC. This translates into CASSGQAETQYF.

V is TRBV5-1 and J is TRBJ2-1; a weak D match, TRBD2 (6 bases). V dropped 0 bases and J dropped 6 bases, with 16 bases sitting between them. Germline lookup yields CDR1 SGHRS and CDR2 YFSETQ. CDR3 length: 16 amino acids. CDR3 amino acids: CASSLVRDLKVNEQFF. In DNA, the CDR3 is TGCGCCAGCAGCTTGGTACGGGACTTGAAGGTCAATGAGCAGTTCTTC.

V gene TRBV3-1 (or the pseudogene TRBV3-2) combines with J gene TRBJ1-2; D is ambiguous. Germline V gene sequence: CDR1 LGHDT, CDR2 YNNKEL (reference sequence). The V end lost 0 bases, the J end lost 8 bases, and 13 bases lay between the germline ends. The CDR3 runs 14 residues. Here the CDR3 DNA reads TGTGCCAGCAGCCAAGATGCACGCCGAGGGGGCTACACCTTC. It codes for CASSQDARRGGYTF.

The rearrangement joins TRBV10-1 to TRBJ1-2; D gene unclear. Per the germline V gene, CDR1 is WNHNN and CDR2 is SYGVQD (reference sequence). The CDR3 runs to 13 residues. Trimming removed 1 base from V and 2 bases from J, with 5 bases in between. The CDR3 nucleotides are TGCGCCAGCAGTGAGTTACAAAACTATGGCTACACCTTC. It yields the protein CASSELQNYGYTF.

The chain carries TRBV15 and TRBJ1-5; the D gene is possibly TRBD1 (6 bases). Germline CDR1 LNHNV, CDR2 YYDKDF (reference sequence). V gave up 8 bases and J gave up 6 bases, with 17 bases separating them. This CDR3 region has 14 residues. CDR3: CATGLRGFSQPQHF. For the CDR3, the DNA is TGTGCCACCGGTCTCAGGGGTTTCTCTCAGCCCCAGCATTTT.

On this clone: This may arise from a read error, as a much more abundant clone is one base away. The rearrangement joins TRBV27 to TRBJ2-2; no clear D gene. Deletions cut 4 bases from V and 3 bases from J, with 3 bases between. The CDR3 totals 12 residues. Germline lookup yields CDR1 MNHEY and CDR2 SMNVEV (reference sequence). This CDR3 reads CASSSDTGELFF. Here the CDR3 DNA reads TGTGCCAGCAGTTCTGACACCGGGGAGCTGTTTTTT.

The V call is TRBV6-6, the J call TRBJ1-1; no clear D gene. Trimming stripped 2 bases from V and 11 bases from J, with 12 bases between. Germline-derived CDR1 and CDR2 are MNHNY and SVGAGI (reference sequence). There are 12 residues in the CDR3. The CDR3 sequence is CASSYADSGAFF. The CDR3 DNA follows: TGTGCCAGCAGTTACGCCGACTCGGGGGCTTTCTTT.

V is TRBV28 and J is TRBJ1-3, with D maybe TRBD1 (5 bases). The germline V gene has CDR1 MDHEN and CDR2 SYDVKM. Trimming pared 1 base from V and 2 bases from J, leaving 12 bases between. The CDR3 is 16 amino acids. Written as DNA, the CDR3 is TGTGCCAGCAGTTTATACGGGGGTTCAACTGGAAACACCATATATTTT. The encoded protein is CASSLYGGSTGNTIYF.